The rows below give T cell receptor beta chains drawn from one sample of a study of cytomegalovirus exposure and HLA in healthy donors. This table comes from immunoSEQ multiplex PCR, and its TCRdb copy is limited to in-frame clones, with some not included. The sample lists fewer than 150,000 clones, roughly 80% occurring once. Specimen: PBMCs. The receptors shown here come from a man between 45 and 60 years old in good health and CMV-seronegative. CDR3s include the opening cysteine and the closing phenylalanine or tryptophan. A D gene is named only where the DNA matches it firmly. Part of the rows lack a size; the others show once, few, many or a class for expanded clones.

TRBV29-1	TRBJ2-7	-	TRBD2	CSVVLAGGTYEQYF	TGCAGCGTTGTCCTAGCGGGAGGTACCTACGAGCAGTACTTC
TRBV5-6	TRBJ1-1	-	-	CASSLLGHRVNTEAFF	TGTGCCAGCAGCTTGCTAGGACACAGGGTGAACACTGAAGCTTTCTTT
TRBV2	TRBJ2-1	-	-	CASARDISYNEQFF	TGTGCCAGCGCCCGGGACATCTCCTACAATGAGCAGTTCTTC
TRBV28	TRBJ2-7	-	TRBD1	CASSPTRGGGTGFYEQYF	TGTGCCAGCAGTCCAACCCGGGGAGGGGGGACAGGGTTTTACGAGCAGTACTTC
TRBV29-1	TRBJ2-6	-	-	CSALGGTRVNVLTF	TGCAGCGCCTTGGGGGGAACTAGGGTCAACGTCCTGACTTTC
TRBV4-1	TRBJ2-5	-	TRBD2	CASSQVFSGTQETQYF	TGCGCCAGCAGCCAAGTTTTTAGCGGGACCCAAGAGACCCAGTACTTC
TRBV10-3	TRBJ2-1	-	TRBD2	CAISDSLAGNNEQFF	TGTGCCATCAGTGATAGTCTAGCGGGTAACAATGAGCAGTTCTTC
TRBV7-2	TRBJ2-2	-	-	CASSSPGKANTGELFF	TGTGCCAGCAGCTCCCCAGGAAAGGCGAACACCGGGGAGCTGTTTTTT
TRBV10-3	TRBJ2-1	-	TRBD1	CAISGGQGDEQFF	TGTGCCATCAGTGGGGGACAGGGGGATGAGCAGTTCTTC
TRBV6-4	TRBJ2-3	-	TRBD2	CASSDDAGGPDTQYF	TGTGCCAGCAGTGACGATGCGGGAGGGCCAGATACGCAGTATTTT
TRBV5-4	TRBJ1-4	-	-	CASSLGRTVQAEKLFF	TGTGCCAGCAGCTTGGGGAGGACAGTTCAAGCGGAAAAACTGTTTTTT
TRBV6-6	TRBJ1-3	-	-	CASSSPTATIGNTIYF	TGTGCCAGCAGTTCCCCGACAGCCACCATTGGAAACACCATATATTTT
TRBV5-6	TRBJ1-5	once	-	CASSRLRTASNQPQHF	TGTGCCAGCAGTCGTTTACGGACTGCTAGCAATCAGCCCCAGCATTTT
TRBV7-2	TRBJ1-5	-	-	CASSLRQGNQPQHF	TGTGCCAGCAGTTTAAGGCAGGGGAATCAGCCCCAGCATTTT
TRBV19	TRBJ1-3	-	-	CASSQGSGNTIYF	TGTGCCAGTAGCCAGGGGTCCGGAAACACCATATATTTT
TRBV7-2	TRBJ2-7	-	TRBD1	CASSLGQVSSYEQYF	TGTGCCAGCAGCCTCGGACAGGTCAGCTCCTACGAGCAGTACTTC
TRBV18	TRBJ1-1	-	TRBD1	CASSPPAGGLMGNTEAFF	TGTGCCAGCTCACCACCCGCAGGGGGATTGATGGGGAACACTGAAGCTTTCTTT
TRBV6-1	TRBJ2-5	-	-	CASRQYPQETQYF	TGTGCCAGCAGACAGTATCCACAAGAGACCCAGTACTTC
TRBV7-9	TRBJ2-7	-	TRBD2	CASSFSPGLAGVYEQYF	TGTGCCAGCAGCTTTTCCCCGGGACTAGCGGGAGTCTACGAGCAGTACTTC
TRBV28	TRBJ2-5	-	TRBD2	CASSLTSGRSETQYF	TGTGCCAGCAGTTTAACTAGCGGGAGGTCGGAGACCCAGTACTTC
TRBV11-2	TRBJ1-5	-	-	CASSLLARYSNQPQHF	TGTGCCAGCAGCTTATTAGCACGTTATAGCAATCAGCCCCAGCATTTT
TRBV10-2	TRBJ2-5	-	-	CASLGVETQYF	TGCGCCAGCCTGGGAGTGGAGACCCAGTACTTC
TRBV7-7	TRBJ2-7	-	TRBD2	CASSPLAGGFYEQYF	TGTGCTAGCAGCCCCCTAGCGGGGGGGTTCTACGAGCAGTACTTC
TRBV28	TRBJ2-7	-	TRBD2	CASSFGGTSTYEQYF	TGTGCCAGCAGTTTCGGAGGGACTAGCACATACGAGCAGTACTTC
TRBV5-8	TRBJ1-3	-	-	CASSLGLTGNTIYF	TGTGCCAGCAGCTTGGGGCTCACTGGAAACACCATATATTTT
TRBV2	TRBJ1-1	-	-	CASSYKTKNTEAFF	TGTGCCAGCAGTTACAAAACCAAGAACACTGAAGCTTTCTTT
TRBV28	TRBJ2-3	-	TRBD2	CASSLGSASGGDTQYF	TGTGCCAGCAGTTTAGGCTCGGCTAGCGGAGGGGATACGCAGTATTTT
TRBV6-6	TRBJ2-1	-	TRBD1	CASSFSSRGPFF	TGTGCCAGCAGTTTCAGTTCAAGGGGGCCGTTCTTC
TRBV27	TRBJ1-5	-	-	CASSLSWESSNQPQHF	TGTGCCAGCAGTTTAAGCTGGGAGAGTAGCAATCAGCCCCAGCATTTT
TRBV19	TRBJ1-5	-	TRBD1	CASRPPGQGNQPQHF	TGTGCCAGTAGGCCCCCGGGACAGGGTAATCAGCCCCAGCATTTT
TRBV27	TRBJ2-3	-	TRBD1	CASSLTGQGADTQYF	TGTGCCAGCAGTTTAACGGGACAGGGGGCAGATACGCAGTATTTT
TRBV5-3	TRBJ2-5	-	TRBD2	CARSTTSGQETQYF	TGTGCCAGAAGCACGACTAGCGGGCAAGAGACCCAGTACTTC
TRBV6-1	TRBJ2-5	-	TRBD1	CASRTGGSGETQYF	TGTGCCAGCAGGACAGGGGGCTCGGGGGAGACCCAGTACTTC
TRBV10-1	TRBJ2-2	-	TRBD2	CATGTSGSLDTGELFF	TGCGCCACCGGGACTAGCGGGAGTCTGGACACCGGGGAGCTGTTTTTT
TRBV4-1	TRBJ1-1	-	-	CASSQMGQNTEAFF	TGCGCCAGCAGCCAAATGGGACAGAACACTGAAGCTTTCTTT
TRBV28	TRBJ2-4	-	TRBD2	CASSLVGGVGNIQYF	TGTGCCAGCAGTTTGGTGGGAGGGGTCGGAAACATTCAGTACTTC
TRBV18	TRBJ2-3	few	-	CASSPGAAGDTQYF	TGTGCCAGCTCACCAGGAGCGGCCGGGGATACGCAGTATTTT
TRBV5-8	TRBJ2-2	few	TRBD2	CASSILIAGPGTGELFF	TGTGCCAGCAGCATACTGATAGCGGGGCCGGGCACCGGGGAGCTGTTTTTT
TRBV28	TRBJ2-3	-	-	CASTLDSSTDTQYF	TGTGCCAGCACCCTGGACAGCAGCACAGATACGCAGTATTTT
TRBV7-2	TRBJ2-7	-	-	CASSLILSAYEQYF	TGTGCCAGCAGCTTAATTCTCTCCGCCTACGAGCAGTACTTC
TRBV18	TRBJ1-3	-	-	CASSRGTENSGNTIYF	TGTGCCAGCTCAAGGGGGACGGAGAACTCTGGAAACACCATATATTTT
TRBV19	TRBJ1-2	-	TRBD1	CASSLTQGSYGYTF	TGTGCCAGTAGTTTAACACAGGGGTCGTATGGCTACACCTTC
TRBV6-6	TRBJ1-5	-	-	CASRRGDRDNQPQHF	TGTGCCAGCAGAAGGGGCGACAGAGACAATCAGCCCCAGCATTTT
TRBV5-4	TRBJ1-6	-	-	CASTIDNSPLHF	TGTGCCAGCACCATAGATAATTCACCCCTCCACTTT
TRBV9	TRBJ2-1	-	-	CASSAGDPSNEQFF	TGTGCCAGCAGCGCCGGAGATCCAAGCAATGAGCAGTTCTTC
TRBV5-4	TRBJ2-5	-	TRBD1	CASSLGLRTGEGETQYF	TGTGCCAGCAGCTTGGGCTTGAGGACAGGGGAGGGAGAGACCCAGTACTTC
TRBV19	TRBJ1-5	-	-	CASSIGDIRSGQPQHF	TGTGCCAGTAGTATAGGCGACATACGCTCAGGTCAGCCCCAGCATTTT
TRBV29-1	TRBJ2-1	-	-	CSVVAFIGTLYNEQFF	TGCAGCGTTGTGGCTTTCATTGGGACACTATACAATGAGCAGTTCTTC
TRBV27	TRBJ2-1	-	-	CASSLREWAEQFF	TGTGCCAGCAGTTTAAGGGAGTGGGCGGAGCAGTTCTTC
TRBV7-8	TRBJ2-3	-	-	CASSAGPPTITDTQYF	TGTGCCAGCAGCGCGGGACCTCCTACTATCACAGATACGCAGTATTTT
TRBV27	TRBJ2-7	few	TRBD2	CASAASGGGSYEQYF	TGTGCCAGCGCCGCGAGCGGGGGGGGATCCTACGAGCAGTACTTC
TRBV6-5	TRBJ1-1	once	-	CATKNGQGRTTEAFF	TGTGCCACCAAAAATGGGCAGGGCCGAACCACTGAAGCTTTCTTT
TRBV27	TRBJ2-7	-	-	CASSFRAGATYEQYF	TGTGCCAGCAGTTTTCGAGCGGGCGCTACCTACGAGCAGTACTTC
TRBV27	TRBJ2-3	-	-	CASSLRDTKDTQYF	TGTGCCAGCAGTTTAAGGGACACGAAAGATACGCAGTATTTT
TRBV28	TRBJ2-1	few	-	CASSLVVGSYNEQFF	TGTGCCAGCAGTTTGGTGGTCGGGAGTTACAATGAGCAGTTCTTC
TRBV5-1	TRBJ2-2	-	-	CASSFRGTGELFF	TGCGCCAGCAGCTTTAGGGGCACCGGGGAGCTGTTTTTT
TRBV2	TRBJ2-3	-	TRBD2	CASSGLGLAGRSTDTQYF	TGTGCCAGCAGTGGCCTGGGACTAGCGGGTAGGAGCACAGATACGCAGTATTTT
TRBV7-2	TRBJ2-7	-	TRBD2	CASSLGERDRPYEQYF	TGTGCCAGCAGCTTAGGGGAGCGGGATAGACCCTACGAGCAGTACTTC
TRBV11-1	TRBJ2-1	once	TRBD2	CASSLLPTSGSYVEQFF	TGTGCCAGCAGCTTACTCCCGACTAGCGGGAGTTACGTTGAGCAGTTCTTC